One sample yielded the 10 T cell receptor beta chains listed below, sequenced in a study of blood T cell repertoires in COVID-19. Assay: immunoSEQ multiplex PCR; the TCRdb copy retains only in-frame clones and omits some. The table includes approximately 24,000 clones, approximately 88% detected once. Specimen: peripheral blood. The source of these receptors is a man in his sixties or seventies with COVID-19, enrolled during active disease.

The gene calls are TRBV4-1 and TRBJ2-2; possible D gene TRBD1, 6 bases. Germline V CDR1 and CDR2: MGHRA, YSYEKL. CDR3 size: 14 residues. V gave up 8 bases and J gave up 2 bases, with 12 bases separating them. Here the CDR3 reads CASADSHNTGELFF. The CDR3 DNA is TGCGCCAGCGCGGACAGCCATAACACCGGGGAGCTGTTTTTT.

The chain joins TRBV21-1 to TRBJ2-7; the DNA was not compared with TRBD2, the D call given in the table. TRBV21-1 is recorded as a pseudogene. This CDR3 contains 15 residues. This chain's CDR3 is CASSNPRAGSYEQYF. The DNA of the CDR3 is TGTGCCAGCAGCAACCCCCGGGCGGGGTCCTACGAGCAGTACTTC.

This chain's CDR3 is CASSPQGIGATGELFF. In nucleotides, the CDR3 is TGTGCCAGCTCACCACAGGGGATTGGAGCCACCGGGGAGCTGTTTTTT. The rearrangement uses TRBV18 and TRBJ2-2; a weak D match, TRBD1 (5 bases). V lost 1 base, J lost 4 bases, and 13 bases lay in between. CDR1 and CDR2 (germline): KGHSH, LQKENI. The CDR3 runs to 16 residues.

CDR3 region: CASSVDDFSYNSPLHF. The CDR3 DNA follows: TGTGCCAGCAGCGTGGATGACTTCTCCTATAATTCACCCCTCCACTTT. V is TRBV9 and J is TRBJ1-6; D is uncertain. The germline CDR1 and CDR2 sequences are SGDLS and YYNGEE. V lost 2 bases, J lost 0 bases, and 9 bases lay in between. The CDR3 totals 16 residues.

The J gene is TRBJ1-3, the V gene TRBV20-1, with TRBD1 as a possible D gene (5 bases). The germline V gene has CDR1 DFQATT and CDR2 SNEGSKA (reference sequence). V lost 3 bases and J lost 14, with 14 bases in between. This CDR3 has 11 residues. The CDR3 DNA reads TGCAGTGCTAGTGGGGCTGGGTCATTATATTTT. Translating gives CSASGAGSLYF.

The chain couples TRBV5-1 to TRBJ2-6, with 10 bases lining up with TRBD1. V trimming: 0 bases; J trimming: 0 bases; junction bases outside the gene matches: 6. Germline CDR1 is SGHRS and CDR2 is YFSETQ. The CDR3 is 19 residues long. CDR3 in DNA: TGCGCCAGCAGCTTGGCCCCGGGACAGGGGAACTCTGGGGCCAACGTCCTGACTTTC. It encodes CASSLAPGQGNSGANVLTF. The full variable domain, in which reference TRBV5-1 and TRBJ2-6 provide the parts outside the CDR3, is KAGVTQTPRYLIKTRGQQVTLSCSPISGHRSVSWYQQTPGQGLQFLFEYFSETQRNKGNFPGRFSGRQFSNSRSEMNVSTLELGDSALYLCASSLAPGQGNSGANVLTFGAGSRLTVL.

The chain carries TRBV27 and TRBJ1-5; the match to TRBD1 covers 7 bases. The CDR3 contains 16 residues. V trimming: 3 bases; J trimming: 4 bases; junction bases outside the gene matches: 9. The germline V gene has CDR1 MNHEY and CDR2 SMNVEV (reference sequence). The CDR3 DNA follows: TGTGCCAGCAGTTTTAGGGGGGACAGCTTAAATCAGCCCCAGCATTTT. Translating it yields CASSFRGDSLNQPQHF.

V and J are TRBV6-5 and TRBJ2-2; a weak D match, TRBD1 (6 bases). The germline V and J ends were trimmed by 6 bases and 5 bases, with 16 bases remaining between them. Per germline, CDR1 MNHEY and CDR2 SVGAGI. There are 15 residues in the CDR3. CDR3 sequence: CASRIQGLRTGELFF. The CDR3 nucleotides read TGTGCCAGCAGAATCCAGGGGTTGAGGACCGGGGAGCTGTTTTTT.

The J gene is TRBJ2-7, the V gene TRBV6-5; the match to TRBD1 covers 7 bases. Germline CDR1 and CDR2: MNHEY and SVGAGI. The CDR3 covers 15 residues. V shed 2 bases, J shed 2 bases, and the junction held 6 bases outside the gene matches. The chain's CDR3 is CASSYVGQSTYEQYF. In DNA, the CDR3 is TGTGCCAGCAGTTACGTGGGACAGAGCACCTACGAGCAGTACTTC.

This sequence joins TRBV13 and TRBJ1-4; D remains ambiguous. CDR3 length equals 14 residues. Per germline, CDR1 PRHDT and CDR2 FYEKMQ (reference sequence). The germline V and J ends were trimmed by 4 bases and 5 bases, with 11 bases remaining between them. CDR3 sequence reads: CASSSPPRNEKLFF. The CDR3 nucleotides are TGTGCCAGCAGCTCGCCCCCCCGGAATGAAAAACTGTTTTTT.